Given below is one T cell receptor (beta chain) in context. The authors' processing: Nucleated cell counts were estimated from reference gene primer amplification. Assay: immunoSEQ multiplex PCR; the TCRdb copy retains only in-frame clones and omits some. V, J and clone size are taken as reported in that table, and D and trimming were inferred from the DNA itself. Among about 250,000 clones listed, about 79% were seen once. This record comes from a study of blood T cell repertoires in COVID-19. Germline V lookup: CDR1 SGHDT, CDR2 YYEEEE. The V segment lost 3 bases and the J segment 2 bases; nucleotides outside the gene matches: 6. The CDR3 consists of 15 residues.

This clonotype was obtained from a man older than 75 with acute or convalescent COVID-19. Sample: peripheral blood. The chain is built from TRBV5-6 and TRBJ2-3, with 7 bases aligning to TRBD1. The CDR3 DNA reads TGTGCCAGCAGCTCGAAGACAGGGAACACAGATACGCAGTATTTT. This gives the protein CASSSKTGNTDTQYF.